This TCR beta chain came from a study of T cells after yellow fever vaccination. TCRdb analysed the 5' RACE reads with MiXCR anew, one entry per CDR3 protein. Of 610,000 or so distinct CDR3 sequences in the sample, more than 9% are singletons; the top ten hold under 15%. V lost 11 bases and J 1 base, leaving 19 bases between the germline ends. Germline values: CDR1 SEHNR, CDR2 FQNEAQ (reference sequence). The length of the CDR3 is 15 residues. Worth noting for this clonotype: Its target is unknown.

Study-wide points: The secondary response peaked faster, at day 5 versus 15, but was weaker. Most clones from primary vaccination resurfaced after the booster (around 95% CD4, 88% CD8).

This receptor was identified in a man aged 25 to 45 who received the YFV17D yellow fever vaccine. The sequenced sample was PBMCs, obtained on the day of the yellow fever booster vaccination. The rearrangement links TRBV7-9 to TRBJ2-3; no clear D gene. DNA of the CDR3: TGTGCCGGAAGCTTTGAGCGACGTGGCACAGATACGCAGTATTTT. Protein: CAGSFERRGTDTQYF.